These 16 T cell receptor beta chains were sequenced from one sample in a study of a mutant IDH1 vaccine in newly diagnosed glioma. The method was immunoSEQ multiplex PCR; TCRdb's version includes in-frame clones alone and lacks a portion of them. The profile covers about 56,000 clones, with 85% to 90% appearing a single time and 1.3% to 1.5% taken by the ten largest. Time point noted: week 23, last vaccination. Each dose delivered 300 ug of mutant IDH1 20-mer peptide subcutaneously with imiquimod. These receptors' targets are unknown. Sequencing was performed on PBMCs, taken from a glioma patient whose treatment included an IDH1 peptide vaccine. The receptors originated from a man in his forties with glioma.

This chain joins TRBV28 and TRBJ2-1, with D perhaps matching TRBD1 (6 bases). V was clipped by 6 bases and J by 12 bases, with 12 bases between them. The V gene's germline CDR1 is MDHEN and CDR2 SYDVKM. The CDR3 loop spans 11 amino acids. CDR3 sequence reads: CASRHRDPQFF. The CDR3, as DNA: TGTGCCAGCAGACACAGGGATCCGCAGTTCTTC.

The V and J genes are TRBV28 and TRBJ2-7; no reliable D call. This CDR3 has 10 residues. The V end lost 8 bases, the J end lost 3 bases, and 5 bases lay between the germline ends. CDR1 is MDHEN, CDR2 SYDVKM, per germline. CDR3 sequence reads: CASGIYEQYF. For the CDR3, the DNA is TGTGCCAGCGGAATCTACGAGCAGTACTTC.

In its sample, this clone was seen a few times. The gene calls are TRBV2 and TRBJ2-5; 12 nucleotides align to TRBD2. The CDR3 runs to 18 residues. From germline, CDR1 is SNHLY and CDR2 FYNNEI. V lost 6 bases, J lost 4 bases, and 15 bases stayed unmatched. The CDR3 nucleotides read TGTGCCAGCAGCCCAAGGAGGGCTAGCGGGAGGGCCACAGAGACCCAGTACTTC. It is translated as CASSPRRASGRATETQYF.

V gene TRBV6-5 combines with J gene TRBJ2-5; D gene uncertain. The CDR3 length is 10 residues. Looked up from germline, CDR1 is MNHEY and CDR2 is SVGAGI. V was trimmed by 6 bases and J by 3 bases, leaving 2 bases between them. CDR3 DNA: TGTGCCAGCAGAGAAGAGACCCAGTACTTC. Protein product: CASREETQYF.

This clone was counted between two and nine times. The chain combines TRBV11-2 with TRBJ2-7; possible D gene TRBD1, 6 bases. The CDR3 consists of 15 residues. V was shortened by 2 bases and J by 7 bases, with 18 bases between the two germline ends. Germline CDR1 is SGHAT and CDR2 is FQNNGV. The DNA for the CDR3 is TGTGCCAGCAGCTTATTGGACCTCGGGCAGGGGGAGCAGTACTTC. This sequence encodes CASSLLDLGQGEQYF.

The chain combines TRBV7-9 with TRBJ2-3; 7 bases are a match to TRBD2. The CDR3 length is 14 residues. V lost 3 bases and J lost 0; bases outside the gene matches: 0. CDR1 and CDR2 (germline): SEHNR, FQNEAQ (reference sequence). This CDR3 is CASSFSGSTDTQYF. For the CDR3, the DNA is TGTGCCAGCAGCTTTAGCGGGAGCACAGATACGCAGTATTTT.

Only a few counts were recorded for this clone. The rearrangement links TRBV18 to TRBJ1-1, with D hard to call. CDR3 length: 13 residues. In germline, CDR1 is KGHSH, CDR2 LQKENI. Trimming stripped 5 bases from V and 5 bases from J, with 12 bases between. The CDR3 spells CASSTADGTEAFF. The DNA for the CDR3 is TGTGCCAGCTCAACGGCGGATGGGACTGAAGCTTTCTTT.

This chain uses TRBV6-1 with TRBJ2-5, with D possibly matching TRBD1 (5 bases). The germline gives CDR1 MNHNS, CDR2 SASEGT. The CDR3 contains 12 residues. V lost 3 bases and J lost 5, with 7 bases in between. In nucleotides, the CDR3 is TGTGCCAGCAGTGACCCAGGGGAGACCCAGTACTTC. Translating gives CASSDPGETQYF.

The chain couples TRBV5-1 to TRBJ2-2; D gene ambiguous. CDR1 is SGHRS, CDR2 YFSETQ, per germline. The CDR3 is 14 amino acids. Trimming pared 5 bases from V and 1 base from J, leaving 9 bases between. CDR3 sequence (DNA): TGCGCCAGCAGGGGTGGGATGAACACCGGGGAGCTGTTTTTT. Protein sequence: CASRGGMNTGELFF.

This clone was counted a single time. V and J are TRBV6-1 and TRBJ1-4, with D perhaps TRBD1 (5 bases). The length of the CDR3 is 13 residues. The V gene lost 8 bases and the J gene lost 7 bases, with 14 bases spanning the gap. From germline, CDR1 is MNHNS and CDR2 SASEGT. The CDR3 nucleotides are TGTGCCAGCGAACGGGACGCAGGTGAAAAACTGTTTTTT. Amino acid sequence: CASERDAGEKLFF.

This clone was detected once. The chain has TRBV27 and TRBJ1-4, with TRBD1 identical over 9 bases. Germline assignment: CDR1 MNHEY and CDR2 SMNVEV (reference sequence). Trimming at V came to 5 bases and at J to 0 bases, leaving 1 base not matched to a gene. This CDR3 spans 15 amino acids. For the CDR3, the DNA is TGTGCCAGCAGTCGACAGGGGGCAACTAATGAAAAACTGTTTTTT. Amino acids: CASSRQGATNEKLFF.

This clone was picked up one time. The V call is TRBV10-3, the J call TRBJ2-7; TRBD1 is a possible D gene (6 bases). The ends were cut back, 6 bases at V and 2 bases at J, with 14 bases in the middle. Germline V lookup: CDR1 ENHRY, CDR2 SYGVKD. CDR3 size: 14 residues. CDR3 bases: TGTGCCATCAGGGCAGGGGCAAACCCCTACGAGCAGTACTTC. Its protein product is CAIRAGANPYEQYF.

This clone was picked up a small number of times. The chain joins TRBV10-3 to TRBJ1-1; D is uncertain. This CDR3 has 12 residues. The V and J ends lost 2 bases and 3 bases respectively, with 4 bases between them. Germline CDR1 reads ENHRY; CDR2 reads SYGVKD. The CDR3 sequence: CAISEIDTEAFF. CDR3 nucleotide sequence: TGTGCCATCAGTGAGATTGACACTGAAGCTTTCTTT.

The rearrangement uses TRBV7-9 and TRBJ1-2; D is possibly TRBD1 (5 bases). Germline CDR1 is SEHNR and CDR2 is FQNEAQ (reference sequence). The length of the CDR3 is 12 residues. The germline V and J ends were trimmed by 1 base and 14 bases, with 14 bases remaining between them. The CDR3 sequence is CASSLGEYQGTF. The DNA of the CDR3 is TGTGCCAGCAGCTTAGGCGAGTACCAGGGAACCTTC.

V and J are TRBV2 and TRBJ1-5; D remains unclear. The CDR3 spans 15 residues. Germline V gene data show CDR1 as SNHLY and CDR2 as FYNNEI. V shed 7 bases and J shed 0 bases, with 13 bases lying between them. The CDR3 is CASTKRGLSNQPQHF. The CDR3, as DNA: TGTGCCAGCACTAAGAGAGGGCTTAGCAATCAGCCCCAGCATTTT. The entire variable domain, with the rest obtained from reference TRBV2 and TRBJ1-5, is as follows: EPEVTQTPSHQVTQMGQEVILRCVPISNHLYFYWYRQILGQKVEFLVSFYNNEISEKSEIFDDQFSVERPDGSNFTLKIRSTKLEDSAMYFCASTKRGLSNQPQHFGDGTRLSIL.

The V call is TRBV7-2, the J call TRBJ2-4; unclear D gene. The CDR3 is 13 residues long. Germline V gene lookup returns CDR1 SGHTA and CDR2 FQGNSA. Trimming pared 1 base from V and 9 bases from J, leaving 10 bases between. CDR3 sequence reads: CASSLGKGTIQYF. The DNA of the CDR3 is TGTGCCAGCAGCTTAGGCAAGGGCACCATTCAGTACTTC.